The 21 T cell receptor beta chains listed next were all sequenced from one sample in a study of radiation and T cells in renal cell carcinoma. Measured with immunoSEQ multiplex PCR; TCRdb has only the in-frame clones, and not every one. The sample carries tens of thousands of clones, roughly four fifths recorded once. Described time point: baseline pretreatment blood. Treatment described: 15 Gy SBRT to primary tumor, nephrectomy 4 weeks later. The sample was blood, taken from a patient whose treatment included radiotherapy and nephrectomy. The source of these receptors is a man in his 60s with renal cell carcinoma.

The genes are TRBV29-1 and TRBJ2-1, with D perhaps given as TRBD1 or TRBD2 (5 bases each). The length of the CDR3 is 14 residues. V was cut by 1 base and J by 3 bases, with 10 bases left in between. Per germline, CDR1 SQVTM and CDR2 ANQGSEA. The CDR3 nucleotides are TGCAGCGTTGAAGGGGGACCCTTCTACAATGAGCAGTTCTTC. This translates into CSVEGGPFYNEQFF.

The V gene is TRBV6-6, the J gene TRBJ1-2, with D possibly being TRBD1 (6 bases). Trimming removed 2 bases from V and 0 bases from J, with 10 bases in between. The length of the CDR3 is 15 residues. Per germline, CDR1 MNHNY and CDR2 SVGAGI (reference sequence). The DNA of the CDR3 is TGTGCCAGCAGTTACGGACAGACCACTAACTATGGCTACACCTTC. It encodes CASSYGQTTNYGYTF.

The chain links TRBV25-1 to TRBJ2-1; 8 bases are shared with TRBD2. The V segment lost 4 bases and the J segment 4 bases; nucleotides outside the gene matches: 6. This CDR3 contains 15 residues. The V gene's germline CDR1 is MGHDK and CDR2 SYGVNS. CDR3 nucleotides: TGTGCCAGCAGTGCTTCACTAGCGGCTTACAATGAGCAGTTCTTC. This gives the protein CASSASLAAYNEQFF.

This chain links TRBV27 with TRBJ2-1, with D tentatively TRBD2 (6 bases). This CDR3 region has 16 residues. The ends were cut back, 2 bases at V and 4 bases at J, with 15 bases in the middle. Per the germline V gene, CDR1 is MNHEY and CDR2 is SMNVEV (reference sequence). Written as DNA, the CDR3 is TGTGCCAGCAGTTTAAGGGCCTTAGCGGTTTACAATGAGCAGTTCTTC. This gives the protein CASSLRALAVYNEQFF.

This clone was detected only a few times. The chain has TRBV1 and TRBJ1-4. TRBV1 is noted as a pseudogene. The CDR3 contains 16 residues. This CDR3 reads CTSSQYTMRTNEKLFF. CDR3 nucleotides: TGCACCAGCAGCCAATATACGATGAGAACTAATGAAAAACTGTTTTTT.

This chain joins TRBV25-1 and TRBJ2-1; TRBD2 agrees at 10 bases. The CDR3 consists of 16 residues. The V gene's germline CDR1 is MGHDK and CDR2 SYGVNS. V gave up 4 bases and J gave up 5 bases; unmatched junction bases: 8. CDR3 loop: CASSGLASGSNNEQFF. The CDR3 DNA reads TGTGCCAGCAGTGGCCTGGCTAGCGGGAGTAACAATGAGCAGTTCTTC.

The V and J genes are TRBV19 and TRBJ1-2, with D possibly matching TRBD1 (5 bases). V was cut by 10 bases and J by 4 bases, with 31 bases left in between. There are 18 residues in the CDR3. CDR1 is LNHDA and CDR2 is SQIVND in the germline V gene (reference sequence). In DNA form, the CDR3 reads TGTGCCACCCCTTTTTCCCATCCGGGACGTACGTTTTTCTATGGCTACACCTTC. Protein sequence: CATPFSHPGRTFFYGYTF.

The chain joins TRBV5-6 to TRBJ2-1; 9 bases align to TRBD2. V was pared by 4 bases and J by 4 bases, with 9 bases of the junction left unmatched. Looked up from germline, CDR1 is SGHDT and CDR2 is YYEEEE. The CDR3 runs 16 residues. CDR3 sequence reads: CASSPGSGRRYNEQFF. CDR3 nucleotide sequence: TGTGCCAGCAGCCCCGGAAGCGGGAGGCGTTACAATGAGCAGTTCTTC.

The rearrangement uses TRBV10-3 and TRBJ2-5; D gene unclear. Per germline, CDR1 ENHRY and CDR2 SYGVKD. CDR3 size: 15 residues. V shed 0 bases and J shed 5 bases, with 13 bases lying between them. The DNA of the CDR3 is TGTGCCATCAGTGAGTCCTCTCCGCCCGAGGAGACCCAGTACTTC. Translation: CAISESSPPEETQYF.

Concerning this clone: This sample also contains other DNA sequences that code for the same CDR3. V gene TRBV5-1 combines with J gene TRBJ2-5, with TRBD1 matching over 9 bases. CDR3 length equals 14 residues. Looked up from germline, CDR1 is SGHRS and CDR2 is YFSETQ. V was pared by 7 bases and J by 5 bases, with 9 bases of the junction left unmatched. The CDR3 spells CASSLTGGEETQYF. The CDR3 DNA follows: TGCGCCAGCTCCCTTACAGGGGGCGAGGAGACCCAGTACTTC.

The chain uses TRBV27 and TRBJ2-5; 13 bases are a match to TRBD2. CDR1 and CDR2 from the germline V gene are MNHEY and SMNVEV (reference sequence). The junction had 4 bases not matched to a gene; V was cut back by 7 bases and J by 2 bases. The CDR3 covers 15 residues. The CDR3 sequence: CASTRTSGRQETQYF. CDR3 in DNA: TGTGCCAGCACCAGGACTAGCGGGAGACAAGAGACCCAGTACTTC.

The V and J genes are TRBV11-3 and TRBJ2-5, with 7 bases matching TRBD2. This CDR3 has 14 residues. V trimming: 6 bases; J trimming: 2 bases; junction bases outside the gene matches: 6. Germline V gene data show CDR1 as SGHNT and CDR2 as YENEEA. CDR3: CASSSGTTQETQYF. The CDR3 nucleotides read TGTGCCAGCAGTTCCGGGACTACACAAGAGACCCAGTACTTC.

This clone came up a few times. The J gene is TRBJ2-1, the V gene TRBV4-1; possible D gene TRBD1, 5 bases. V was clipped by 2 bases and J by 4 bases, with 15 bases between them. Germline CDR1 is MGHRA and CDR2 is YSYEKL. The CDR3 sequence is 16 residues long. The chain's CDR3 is CASSQLLVGLYNEQFF. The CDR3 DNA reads TGCGCCAGCAGCCAACTCCTAGTGGGGCTTTACAATGAGCAGTTCTTC.

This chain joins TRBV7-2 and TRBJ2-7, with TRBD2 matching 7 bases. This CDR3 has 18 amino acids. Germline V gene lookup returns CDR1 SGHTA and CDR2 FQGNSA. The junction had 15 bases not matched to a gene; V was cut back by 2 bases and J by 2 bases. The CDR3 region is CASSLPDEPAGPPYEQYF. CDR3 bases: TGTGCCAGCAGCTTACCCGATGAGCCAGCGGGGCCCCCCTACGAGCAGTACTTC.

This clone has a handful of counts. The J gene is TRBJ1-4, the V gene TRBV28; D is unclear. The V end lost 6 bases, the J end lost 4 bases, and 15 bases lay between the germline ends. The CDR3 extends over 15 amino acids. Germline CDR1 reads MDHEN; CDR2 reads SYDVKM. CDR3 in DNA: TGTGCCAGCAGCCCCGGAGGGCTCTTTAATGAAAAACTGTTTTTT. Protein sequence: CASSPGGLFNEKLFF.

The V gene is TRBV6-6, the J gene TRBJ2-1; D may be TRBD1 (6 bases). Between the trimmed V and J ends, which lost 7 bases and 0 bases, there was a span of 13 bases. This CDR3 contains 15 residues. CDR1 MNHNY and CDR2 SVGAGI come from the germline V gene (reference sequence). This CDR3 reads CASNSGVRSYNEQFF. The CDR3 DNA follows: TGTGCCAGCAACTCAGGGGTCCGCTCCTACAATGAGCAGTTCTTC.

CDR3 in DNA: TGTGCCAGCAGCCCGGACATCTCCTATGGCTACACCTTC. This codes for CASSPDISYGYTF. The rearrangement links TRBV6-1 to TRBJ1-2, with a possible D match to TRBD1 (5 bases). CDR3 size: 13 residues. The V gene's germline CDR1 is MNHNS and CDR2 SASEGT. The ends were cut back, 6 bases at V and 4 bases at J, with 12 bases in the middle.

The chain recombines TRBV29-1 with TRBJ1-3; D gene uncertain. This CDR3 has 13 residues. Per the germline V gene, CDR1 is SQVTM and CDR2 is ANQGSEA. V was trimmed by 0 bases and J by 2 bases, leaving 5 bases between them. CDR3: CSVEDPTGNTIYF. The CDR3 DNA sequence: TGCAGCGTTGAAGATCCAACTGGAAACACCATATATTTT.

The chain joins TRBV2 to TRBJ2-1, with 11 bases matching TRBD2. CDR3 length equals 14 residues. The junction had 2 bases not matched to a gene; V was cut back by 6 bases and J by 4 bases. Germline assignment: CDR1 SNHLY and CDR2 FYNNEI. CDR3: CASRRTSGYNEQFF. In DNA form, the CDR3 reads TGTGCCAGCAGACGGACTAGCGGGTACAATGAGCAGTTCTTC.

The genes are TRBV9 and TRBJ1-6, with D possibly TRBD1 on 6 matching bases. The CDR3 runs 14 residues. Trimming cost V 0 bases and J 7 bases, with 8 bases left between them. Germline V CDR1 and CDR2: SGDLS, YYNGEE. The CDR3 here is CASSVGDRNSPLHF. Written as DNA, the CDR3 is TGTGCCAGCAGCGTAGGCGACAGGAATTCACCCCTCCACTTT.

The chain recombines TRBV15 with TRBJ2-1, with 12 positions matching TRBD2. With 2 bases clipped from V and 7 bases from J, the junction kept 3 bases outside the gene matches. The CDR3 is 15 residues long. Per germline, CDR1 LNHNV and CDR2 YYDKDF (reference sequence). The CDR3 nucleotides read TGTGCCACCAGCAGAAGACTAGCGGGGGAAAATGAGCAGTTCTTC. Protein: CATSRRLAGENEQFF.